The 7 T cell receptor beta chains below all came from one sample that was sequenced in a study of response to subunit inactivated influenza vaccine. TCRdb redid the calling of the RT-PCR reads with MiXCR, one entry per CDR3 protein. The sample records around 520,000 distinct CDR3 sequences, approximately 12% being singletons. The sequences come from PBMCs from blood, collected on the day of vaccination. The receptors here all came from a man aged 50-60 years who received an inactivated influenza vaccine.

This clonotype was picked up a small number of times. The rearrangement links TRBV18 to TRBJ1-1; D may be TRBD1 (5 bases). V lost 3 bases to trimming and J lost 6 bases, with 14 bases between them. Per the germline V gene, CDR1 is KGHSH and CDR2 is LQKENI. The CDR3 length is 14 residues. The DNA for the CDR3 is TGTGCCAGCTCACCCCCCTCCAGGGAGTCTGAAGCTTTCTTT. Its protein product is CASSPPSRESEAFF.

Ten or more counts support this clonotype. V gene TRBV11-1 combines with J gene TRBJ2-1; 7 positions agree with TRBD1. V lost 5 bases, J lost 0 bases, and 13 bases stayed unmatched. This CDR3 has 18 amino acids. Per the germline V gene, CDR1 is SGHAT and CDR2 is FQDESV (reference sequence). CDR3 amino acids: CASSQRDRRSSSYNEQFF. The DNA of the CDR3 is TGTGCCAGCAGCCAACGGGACAGAAGATCAAGCTCCTACAATGAGCAGTTCTTC.

This chain links TRBV6-2 or TRBV6-3 with TRBJ2-7; TRBD2 matches 9 bases. Germline values: CDR1 MNHEY, CDR2 SVGEGT. The CDR3 extends over 17 amino acids. Germline trimming cut 5 bases from V and 2 bases from J; bases unmatched to any gene: 13. In DNA form, the CDR3 reads TGTGCCAGCAGTCCCCGGAAAGATCTAGCGGGACCCTACGAGCAGTACTTC. This codes for CASSPRKDLAGPYEQYF.

This clonotype has a count of ten or more. This chain joins TRBV7-2 and TRBJ2-7; tentative D call: TRBD1 (6 bases). Between the trimmed V and J ends, which lost 3 bases and 0 bases, there was a span of 9 bases. CDR1 and CDR2 from the germline V gene are SGHTA and FQGNSA. The CDR3 runs to 14 residues. The CDR3 protein is CASSLGASSYEQYF. The CDR3 nucleotides are TGTGCCAGCAGCTTGGGGGCGTCCTCCTACGAGCAGTACTTC.

This rearrangement joins TRBV6-2 or TRBV6-3 to TRBJ1-2, with D unresolved. From germline, CDR1 is MNHEY and CDR2 SVGEGT. V dropped 2 bases and J dropped 2 bases, with 15 bases sitting between them. This CDR3 has 16 residues. CDR3 DNA sequence: TGTGCCAGCAGTTACGCGGCAGCCTTAGTGAACTATGGCTACACCTTC. Translation gives CASSYAAALVNYGYTF.

This chain links TRBV28 with TRBJ2-1; 11 bases agree with TRBD2. The CDR3 loop spans 16 amino acids. The V gene's germline CDR1 is MDHEN and CDR2 SYDVKM. With V trimmed by 6 bases and J by 7 bases, 11 bases remained unmatched. The CDR3 loop reads CASSVLAGGLSNEQFF. In DNA form, the CDR3 reads TGTGCCAGCAGCGTATTAGCGGGGGGGCTGTCAAATGAGCAGTTCTTC.

This clonotype was recorded a few times. The CDR3 loop is CASSLGGGPVGELFF. Here the CDR3 DNA reads TGTGCCAGCAGTTTAGGGGGAGGGCCTGTCGGGGAGCTGTTTTTT. V usage is TRBV12-3 or TRBV12-4 and J usage is TRBJ2-2; 7 nucleotides align to TRBD2. This CDR3 contains 15 residues. V gave up 1 base and J gave up 7 bases; unmatched junction bases: 6.